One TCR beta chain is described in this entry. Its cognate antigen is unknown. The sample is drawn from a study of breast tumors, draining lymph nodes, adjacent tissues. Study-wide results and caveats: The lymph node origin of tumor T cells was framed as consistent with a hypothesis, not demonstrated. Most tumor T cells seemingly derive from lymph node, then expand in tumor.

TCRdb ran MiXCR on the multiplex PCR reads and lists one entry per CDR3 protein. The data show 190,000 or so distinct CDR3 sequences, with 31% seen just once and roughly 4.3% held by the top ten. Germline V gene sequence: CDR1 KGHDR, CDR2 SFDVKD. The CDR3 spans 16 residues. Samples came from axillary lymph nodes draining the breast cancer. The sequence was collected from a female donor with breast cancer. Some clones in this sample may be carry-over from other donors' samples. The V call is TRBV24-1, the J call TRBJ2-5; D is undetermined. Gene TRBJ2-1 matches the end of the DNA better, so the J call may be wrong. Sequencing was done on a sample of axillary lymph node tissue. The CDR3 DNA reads TGTGCCACCAGTGATTCTCTCAACTTACTTGGTAATGAGCAGTTCTTC. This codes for CATSDSLNLLGNEQFF.